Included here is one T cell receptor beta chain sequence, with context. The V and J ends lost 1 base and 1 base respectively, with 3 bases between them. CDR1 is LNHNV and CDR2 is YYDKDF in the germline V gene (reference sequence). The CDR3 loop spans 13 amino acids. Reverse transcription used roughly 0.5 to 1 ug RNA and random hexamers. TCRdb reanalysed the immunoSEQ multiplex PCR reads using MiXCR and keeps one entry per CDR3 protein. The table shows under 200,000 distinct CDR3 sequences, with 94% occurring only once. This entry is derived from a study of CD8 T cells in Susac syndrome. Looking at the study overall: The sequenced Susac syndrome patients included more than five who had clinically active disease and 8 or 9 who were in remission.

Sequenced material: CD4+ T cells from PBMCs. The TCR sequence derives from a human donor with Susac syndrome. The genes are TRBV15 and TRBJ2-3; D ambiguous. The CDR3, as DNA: TGTGCCACCAGCAGAGGCGGCACAGATACGCAGTATTTT. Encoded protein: CATSRGGTDTQYF. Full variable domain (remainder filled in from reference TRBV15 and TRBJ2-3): DAMVIQNPRYQVTQFGKPVTLSCSQTLNHNVMYWYQQKSSQAPKLLFHYYDKDFNNEADTPDNFQSRRPNTSFCFLDIRSPGLGDTAMYLCATSRGGTDTQYFGPGTRLTVL.